The 32 T cell receptor beta chains below were found in one sample sequenced in a study of shared clonotypes between healthy human individuals. The repertoire was sequenced with immunoSEQ multiplex PCR; TCRdb's copy has only in-frame clones and lacks some. The sample holds about 600,000 clones, nearly 98% seen once. Naive CD8 cells, CD45RO-negative and positively selected for CCR7, excluded terminally differentiated effector memory CD45RA+ cells. Sequenced: naive CD8+ T cells sorted from blood. These receptors were collected from a young man in good health.

The chain carries TRBV29-1 and TRBJ2-7; tentatively, D is TRBD1 (6 bases). V was pared by 4 bases and J by 7 bases, with 20 bases between. Germline V gives CDR1 SQVTM, CDR2 ANQGSEA. The CDR3 covers 14 residues. CDR3 residues: CSVGRQATVWEQYF. Here the CDR3 DNA reads TGCAGCGTTGGCAGACAGGCGACGGTATGGGAGCAGTACTTC.

This sequence joins TRBV5-4 and TRBJ1-5; no clear D. Germline V gene sequence: CDR1 SGHNT, CDR2 YYREEE (reference sequence). Trimming took 0 bases from V and 4 from J, leaving 5 bases between them. This CDR3 has 13 amino acids. The CDR3 bases are TGTGCCAGCAGCTTGGCCGGAAATCAGCCCCAGCATTTT. Translated, it gives CASSLAGNQPQHF.

V usage is TRBV2 and J usage is TRBJ2-1, with 8 bases that match TRBD1. The V and J ends lost 7 bases and 8 bases, in that order; junction bases with no gene match: 7. Germline CDR1 SNHLY, CDR2 FYNNEI. CDR3 size: 13 residues. CDR3 sequence reads: CASKGQGVDEQFF. The DNA of the CDR3 is TGTGCCAGCAAAGGACAGGGAGTGGATGAGCAGTTCTTC.

This chain uses TRBV11-2 with TRBJ2-3; a possible D gene is TRBD2 (6 bases). CDR3 length: 16 amino acids. Germline CDR1 and CDR2: SGHAT and FQNNGV. V dropped 5 bases and J dropped 0 bases, with 15 bases sitting between them. CDR3 amino acids: CASSVLVAASTDTQYF. DNA of the CDR3: TGTGCCAGCAGCGTATTGGTAGCGGCAAGCACAGATACGCAGTATTTT. Based on the CDR3 plus reference TRBV11-2 and TRBJ2-3, the full variable domain is EAGVAQSPRYKIIEKRQSVAFWCNPISGHATLYWYQQILGQGPKLLIQFQNNGVVDDSQLPKDRFSAERLKGVDSTLKIQPAKLEDSAVYLCASSVLVAASTDTQYFGPGTRLTVL.

The genes are TRBV7-9 and TRBJ1-5; weak D call: TRBD1 (6 bases). Between the trimmed V and J ends, which lost 1 base and 2 bases, there was a span of 12 bases. The CDR3 covers 16 residues. From germline, CDR1 is SEHNR and CDR2 FQNEAQ (reference sequence). This chain's CDR3 is CASSLEGVVGNQPQHF. In DNA, the CDR3 is TGTGCCAGCAGCTTAGAGGGGGTTGTGGGCAATCAGCCCCAGCATTTT.

This chain links TRBV14 with TRBJ2-7; 8 bases map to TRBD2. The germline CDR1 and CDR2 sequences are SGHDN and FVKESK. The J segment lost 4 bases and the V segment lost 5 bases, leaving 19 bases of the junction unmatched. The length of the CDR3 is 18 residues. The CDR3 DNA is TGTGCCAGCAGCGAACGACCCGATCAAGCGGGAGCGGGATACGAGCAGTACTTC. This sequence encodes CASSERPDQAGAGYEQYF.

This sequence joins TRBV4-3 and TRBJ1-2; the match to TRBD1 covers 7 bases. CDR1 is LGHNA and CDR2 is YSLEER in the germline V gene. The V gene end was trimmed by 3 bases and the J gene end by 5 bases; junction bases not matched to a gene: 3. The CDR3 is 13 residues long. CDR3 sequence reads: CASSQTGLYGYTF. Written as DNA, the CDR3 is TGCGCCAGCAGCCAGACAGGGTTATATGGCTACACCTTC.

The rearrangement uses TRBV9 and TRBJ2-1, with a tentative D call TRBD2 (6 bases). The germline gives CDR1 SGDLS, CDR2 YYNGEE. V lost 4 bases, J lost 4 bases, and 15 bases lay in between. This CDR3 is built from 15 residues. The CDR3 region is CASSMREKGYNEQFF. The CDR3 nucleotides read TGTGCCAGCAGCATGCGGGAAAAAGGATACAATGAGCAGTTCTTC.

This chain uses TRBV5-1 with TRBJ2-3, with D unresolved. The CDR3 covers 12 residues. Germline V gene lookup returns CDR1 SGHRS and CDR2 YFSETQ. V dropped 4 bases and J dropped 4 bases, with 7 bases sitting between them. As DNA, the CDR3 is TGCGCCAGCAGCAGAGGTCCAGATACGCAGTATTTT. Translating gives CASSRGPDTQYF.

The J gene is TRBJ1-5, the V gene TRBV19; D not resolved. Trimming took off 3 bases at V and 4 bases at J, with 10 bases between the two ends. Germline V gives CDR1 LNHDA, CDR2 SQIVND (reference sequence). The CDR3 has 14 residues. DNA of the CDR3: TGTGCCAGTAGTATGCCGGGTTCTAATCAGCCCCAGCATTTT. Its translation is CASSMPGSNQPQHF.

This sequence joins TRBV7-6 and TRBJ2-4; 8 positions match TRBD2. Germline assignment: CDR1 SGHVS and CDR2 FNYEAQ. J lost 7 bases, V lost 4 bases, and 15 bases had no gene match. This CDR3 spans 17 amino acids. The CDR3 DNA reads as TGTGCCAGCAGCTCAGGGTATCGGGAGGGCCTCAGGAACATTCAGTACTTC. Amino acids: CASSSGYREGLRNIQYF.

The rearrangement links TRBV27 to TRBJ2-1; 10 positions agree with TRBD2. The CDR3 is 14 amino acids. Per germline, CDR1 MNHEY and CDR2 SMNVEV (reference sequence). J lost 7 bases, V lost 6 bases, and 6 bases had no gene match. CDR3 nucleotides: TGTGCCAGCAGACTAGCGGGAAGTGTGAATGAGCAGTTCTTC. Protein: CASRLAGSVNEQFF.

The chain has TRBV7-6 and TRBJ2-3, with 11 bases lining up with TRBD2. Germline trimming cut 5 bases from V and 0 bases from J; bases unmatched to any gene: 4. This CDR3 is built from 16 residues. In germline, CDR1 is SGHVS, CDR2 FNYEAQ. Written as DNA, the CDR3 is TGTGCCAGCAGCGGGGGGACTAGCGGTAGCACAGATACGCAGTATTTT. This translates into CASSGGTSGSTDTQYF. Looking up the rest from reference TRBV7-6 and TRBJ2-3 gives the full variable domain: GAGVSQSPRYKVTKRGQDVALRCDPISGHVSLYWYRQALGQGPEFLTYFNYEAQQDKSGLPNDRFSAERPEGSISTLTIQRTEQRDSAMYRCASSGGTSGSTDTQYFGPGTRLTVL.

This chain connects TRBV4-1 to TRBJ2-5; 9 bases are shared with TRBD1. The CDR3 is 17 residues long. Germline CDR1 is MGHRA and CDR2 is YSYEKL. Trimming at V came to 0 bases and at J to 5 bases, leaving 10 bases not matched to a gene. This CDR3 is CASSQDFYRGREETQYF. The CDR3 bases are TGCGCCAGCAGCCAAGATTTTTACAGGGGGCGCGAGGAGACCCAGTACTTC.

V and J are TRBV29-1 and TRBJ2-5; possibly TRBD2 for D (6 bases). CDR1 and CDR2 from the germline V gene are SQVTM and ANQGSEA. The CDR3 is 16 residues long. V lost 3 bases, J lost 5 bases, and 22 bases lay in between. The CDR3 DNA sequence: TGCAGCGTTGAGGGGAGGCGACTAGAGATCGGGGAGACCCAGTACTTC. It encodes CSVEGRRLEIGETQYF.

The J gene is TRBJ2-7, the V gene TRBV5-5; 7 nucleotides agree with TRBD1. Germline V gene sequence: CDR1 SGHKS, CDR2 YYEKEE (reference sequence). With 5 bases clipped from V and 0 bases from J, the junction kept 8 bases outside the gene matches. This CDR3 has 15 residues. The CDR3 bases are TGTGCCAGCAGGGTGACAGGGACGAGCTCCTACGAGCAGTACTTC. Its protein product is CASRVTGTSSYEQYF. Using reference TRBV5-5 and TRBJ2-7 for the parts outside the CDR3, the full variable domain is DAGVTQSPTHLIKTRGQQVTLRCSPISGHKSVSWYQQVLGQGPQFIFQYYEKEERGRGNFPDRFSARQFPNYSSELNVNALLLGDSALYLCASRVTGTSSYEQYFGPGTRLTVT.

The rearrangement joins TRBV5-1 to TRBJ2-3; 10 nucleotides line up with TRBD1. The CDR3 loop spans 15 amino acids. Germline CDR1 SGHRS, CDR2 YFSETQ. The V and J ends lost 4 bases and 5 bases, in that order; junction bases with no gene match: 7. The CDR3 sequence is CASSLGQGFGDTQYF. In nucleotides, the CDR3 is TGCGCCAGCAGCCTGGGACAGGGGTTCGGAGATACGCAGTATTTT.

This rearrangement joins TRBV15 to TRBJ2-7; 8 bases map to TRBD1. The CDR3 length is 17 residues. Germline V gene sequence: CDR1 LNHNV, CDR2 YYDKDF (reference sequence). V was pared by 0 bases and J by 4 bases, with 11 bases of the junction left unmatched. The CDR3 protein is CATSRDEGRGDRYEQYF. The DNA for the CDR3 is TGTGCCACCAGCAGAGATGAGGGTCGCGGGGACAGGTACGAGCAGTACTTC.

This clone has only one observation. The CDR3 protein is CASSIRSGGTEAFF. DNA for the CDR3: TGTGCCAGCAGCATCCGGAGTGGGGGGACTGAAGCTTTCTTT. V gene TRBV7-9 combines with J gene TRBJ1-1; tentative D call: TRBD1 (5 bases). The CDR3 extends over 14 amino acids. V gave up 5 bases and J gave up 5 bases, with 15 bases separating them. CDR1 is SEHNR and CDR2 is FQNEAQ in the germline V gene (reference sequence).

In this sample, this clone turned up once. V is TRBV11-2 and J is TRBJ2-7, with 13 bases that match TRBD2. The germline CDR1 and CDR2 sequences are SGHAT and FQNNGV. This CDR3 region has 14 residues. V dropped 8 bases and J dropped 3; count of bases not matched to a gene: 4. The CDR3 DNA reads TGTGCCAGCGGGGGACTAGCGGGAAACTACGAGCAGTACTTC. Protein sequence: CASGGLAGNYEQYF. Complete variable domain (other parts from reference TRBV11-2 and TRBJ2-7): EAGVAQSPRYKIIEKRQSVAFWCNPISGHATLYWYQQILGQGPKLLIQFQNNGVVDDSQLPKDRFSAERLKGVDSTLKIQPAKLEDSAVYLCASGGLAGNYEQYFGPGTRLTVT.

The chain combines TRBV7-2 with TRBJ2-7; the D call may be TRBD1 or TRBD2 (5 bases each). There are 15 residues in the CDR3. Germline values: CDR1 SGHTA, CDR2 FQGNSA. V lost 4 bases and J 7 bases, leaving 20 bases between the germline ends. Here the CDR3 DNA reads TGTGCCAGCAGCTCCACCGGGACCCCAGGATGGGAGCAGTACTTC. Amino acids: CASSSTGTPGWEQYF.

Points on this clone: This sample includes further DNA sequences coding for the same CDR3. The chain couples TRBV15 to TRBJ2-3, with D tentatively TRBD2 (6 bases). V was trimmed by 5 bases and J by 0 bases, leaving 12 bases between them. CDR3 length: 15 residues. Germline V gene data show CDR1 as LNHNV and CDR2 as YYDKDF (reference sequence). The CDR3 spells CATSPRDFSTDTQYF. Here the CDR3 DNA reads TGTGCCACCAGCCCGCGGGACTTTAGCACAGATACGCAGTATTTT.

This clone was found once. The rearrangement joins TRBV6-4 to TRBJ2-3; TRBD2 matches 9 bases. Per germline, CDR1 MRHNA and CDR2 SNTAGT. CDR3 length: 15 amino acids. The ends lost 6 bases at V and 0 bases at J; junction bases unmatched: 4. The CDR3 sequence is CASSPGTSSTDTQYF. The CDR3 nucleotides read TGTGCCAGCAGCCCCGGGACTAGCAGCACAGATACGCAGTATTTT.

Here the CDR3 reads CATLGEGAKTEAFF. CDR3 nucleotide sequence: TGTGCTACCCTCGGAGAGGGGGCGAAAACTGAAGCTTTCTTT. The V call is TRBV30, the J call TRBJ1-1; 7 bases are a match to TRBD1. Germline CDR1 reads GTSNPN; CDR2 reads SVGIG (reference sequence). The CDR3 is 14 amino acids.

The CDR3 region is CASSAGTGGYQPQHF. CDR3 nucleotides: TGCGCCAGCAGTGCCGGGACAGGGGGTTATCAGCCCCAGCATTTT. The chain couples TRBV10-2 to TRBJ1-5; 11 nucleotides line up with TRBD1. Trimming at V came to 4 bases and at J to 5 bases, leaving 4 bases not matched to a gene. In germline, CDR1 is WSHSY, CDR2 SAAADI. The CDR3 consists of 15 residues.

V and J are TRBV6-5 and TRBJ1-4; D possibly corresponds to TRBD1 (6 bases). CDR1 and CDR2 from the germline V gene are MNHEY and SVGAGI. The germline V and J ends were trimmed by 0 bases and 6 bases, with 11 bases remaining between them. This CDR3 is built from 15 residues. CDR3 loop: CASSYSEGGDEKLFF. The CDR3 bases are TGTGCCAGCAGTTACTCAGAGGGGGGGGATGAAAAACTGTTTTTT.

This clone was seen only once. V gene TRBV4-3 combines with J gene TRBJ2-7; D gene unclear. V lost 0 bases to trimming and J lost 2 bases, with 8 bases between them. Germline CDR1 is LGHNA and CDR2 is YSLEER. The CDR3 is 14 amino acids. CDR3 region: CASSQDTRAYEQYF. CDR3 bases: TGCGCCAGCAGCCAAGATACCAGAGCCTACGAGCAGTACTTC.

The J gene is TRBJ2-1, the V gene TRBV5-1; D may match TRBD1 or TRBD2 (5 bases each). The germline V gene encodes CDR1 SGHRS and CDR2 YFSETQ. The CDR3 sequence is 14 residues long. V was clipped by 0 bases and J by 8 bases, with 12 bases between them. This CDR3 reads CASSLEGAGDEQFF. In DNA, the CDR3 is TGCGCCAGCAGCTTGGAAGGGGCGGGCGATGAGCAGTTCTTC.

This rearrangement joins TRBV13 to TRBJ2-6; the D is unclear. Trimming cost V 4 bases and J 0 bases, with 7 bases left between them. This CDR3 is 15 amino acids long. Per the germline V gene, CDR1 is PRHDT and CDR2 is FYEKMQ (reference sequence). The CDR3 sequence is CASSSTDSGANVLTF. The CDR3 nucleotides are TGTGCCAGCAGCTCCACAGACTCTGGGGCCAACGTCCTGACTTTC.

The chain is built from TRBV5-4 and TRBJ2-2; the D is unclear. V was cut by 4 bases and J by 5 bases, with 15 bases left in between. This CDR3 contains 15 residues. The V gene's germline CDR1 is SGHNT and CDR2 YYREEE (reference sequence). The CDR3 loop is CASSLITTATGELFF. CDR3 nucleotides: TGTGCCAGCAGCCTTATTACCACAGCAACCGGGGAGCTGTTTTTT.

The J gene is TRBJ2-7, the V gene TRBV4-1; possible D gene TRBD2, 6 bases. This CDR3 is built from 15 residues. Trimming cost V 5 bases and J 3 bases, with 17 bases left between them. Germline V gene sequence: CDR1 MGHRA, CDR2 YSYEKL. In nucleotides, the CDR3 is TGCGCCAGCAGCTCCTCGACCGGGACTCTCTACGAGCAGTACTTC. Amino acid sequence: CASSSSTGTLYEQYF.

Comments on this clone: This CDR3 is also generated by other DNA sequences in the sample. The chain is built from TRBV5-1 and TRBJ2-3, with D perhaps given as TRBD1 or TRBD2 (5 bases each). This CDR3 spans 15 amino acids. Germline CDR1 reads SGHRS; CDR2 reads YFSETQ. The V gene lost 2 bases and the J gene lost 0 bases, with 10 bases spanning the gap. This CDR3 is CASSFGTASTDTQYF. The DNA of the CDR3 is TGCGCCAGCAGCTTCGGGACGGCTAGCACAGATACGCAGTATTTT. Drawing the rest from reference TRBV5-1 and TRBJ2-3, the complete variable domain is KAGVTQTPRYLIKTRGQQVTLSCSPISGHRSVSWYQQTPGQGLQFLFEYFSETQRNKGNFPGRFSGRQFSNSRSEMNVSTLELGDSALYLCASSFGTASTDTQYFGPGTRLTVL.